A selection of T cell receptor beta chains follows, all from one sample in a study of neoadjuvant anti-PD-1 for oral cavity cancer. Assay: immunoSEQ multiplex PCR; the TCRdb copy retains only in-frame clones and omits some. The sample lists about 79,000 clones, around 83% occurring once. Sample: PBMCs, taken before nivolumab (anti-PD-1) treatment. The receptors here all came from a person between 40 and 85 years old with oral cavity squamous cell carcinoma. Both conserved end residues are part of each CDR3. A D gene is named only where the DNA matches it firmly. Rows give clone size only sometimes, using once, few, many, or a class for an expanded clone.

D gene: TRBD1; clone size: -; V gene: TRBV7-9; J gene: TRBJ1-2; CDR3 DNA: TGTGCCAGCAGTTCTCGACAGGGAGCTAACTATGGCTACACCTTC; CDR3 protein: CASSSRQGANYGYTF
D gene: -; clone size: -; V gene: TRBV5-1; J gene: TRBJ1-1; CDR3 DNA: TGCGCCAGCAGCTCAGGGAACACAGTGAACACTGAAGCTTTCTTT; CDR3 protein: CASSSGNTVNTEAFF
D gene: TRBD1; clone size: -; V gene: TRBV7-2; J gene: TRBJ1-5; CDR3 DNA: TGTGCCAGCAGCCCGCCACAGGGGGCGTCCAGACAGCCCCAGCATTTT; CDR3 protein: CASSPPQGASRQPQHF
D gene: -; clone size: -; V gene: TRBV5-1; J gene: TRBJ1-1; CDR3 DNA: TGCGCCAGCAGCGATGCCTGGCCTGAAGCTTTCTTT; CDR3 protein: CASSDAWPEAFF
D gene: -; clone size: -; V gene: TRBV6-5; J gene: TRBJ1-2; CDR3 DNA: TGTGCCAGCAGTCCGACAGGAACGACCTATGGCTACACCTTC; CDR3 protein: CASSPTGTTYGYTF
D gene: -; clone size: -; V gene: TRBV2; J gene: TRBJ2-2; CDR3 DNA: TGTGCCAGCACAAAACGGATGGGGATTGGTACCGGGGAGCTGTTTTTT; CDR3 protein: CASTKRMGIGTGELFF
D gene: -; clone size: -; V gene: TRBV5-1; J gene: TRBJ2-5; CDR3 DNA: TGCGCCAGCAGCTTGCGGCAGCAGGAGACCCAGTACTTC; CDR3 protein: CASSLRQQETQYF
D gene: TRBD1; clone size: few; V gene: TRBV2; J gene: TRBJ1-6; CDR3 DNA: TGTGCCAGCAGTGGACAGGGTGAGTCACCCCTCCACTTT; CDR3 protein: CASSGQGESPLHF
D gene: TRBD1; clone size: -; V gene: TRBV5-1; J gene: TRBJ2-3; CDR3 DNA: TGCGCCAGCAGCACGGACAGGTTTTCTAGCACAGATACGCAGTATTTT; CDR3 protein: CASSTDRFSSTDTQYF
D gene: -; clone size: once; V gene: TRBV19; J gene: TRBJ1-6; CDR3 DNA: TGTGCCAGTAGTGTTTCCGGGACGGAGAATTCACCCCTCCACTTT; CDR3 protein: CASSVSGTENSPLHF
D gene: -; clone size: few; V gene: TRBV5-8; J gene: TRBJ2-1; CDR3 DNA: TGTGCCAGCAGCTTGGCCGGGACCCGATACAATGAGCAGTTCTTC; CDR3 protein: CASSLAGTRYNEQFF
D gene: -; clone size: -; V gene: TRBV6-5; J gene: TRBJ2-7; CDR3 DNA: TGTGCCAGCAGTTACCGCCCCGAGGAGCAGTACTTC; CDR3 protein: CASSYRPEEQYF
D gene: -; clone size: -; V gene: TRBV5-6; J gene: TRBJ2-7; CDR3 DNA: TGTGCCAGCACCAGCAGAGTGGGCTACGAGCAGTACTTC; CDR3 protein: CASTSRVGYEQYF
D gene: TRBD2; clone size: -; V gene: TRBV10-1; J gene: TRBJ2-2; CDR3 DNA: TGCGCCAGCAGTGAGTCGATTGGTCTAGCGGGGACCGGGGAGCTGTTTTTT; CDR3 protein: CASSESIGLAGTGELFF
D gene: -; clone size: few; V gene: TRBV9; J gene: TRBJ2-5; CDR3 DNA: TGTGCCAGCAGCGTGACTAGTTTGAGGGAGACCCAGTACTTC; CDR3 protein: CASSVTSLRETQYF
D gene: -; clone size: -; V gene: TRBV11-2; J gene: TRBJ2-1; CDR3 DNA: TGTGCCAGCAGCTCCCCCGCGGGTGCGAACAATGAGCAGTTCTTC; CDR3 protein: CASSSPAGANNEQFF
D gene: -; clone size: few; V gene: TRBV30; J gene: TRBJ2-1; CDR3 DNA: TGTGCCTGGAGTGTACCCAGGGGTGGTGAGCAGTTCTTC; CDR3 protein: CAWSVPRGGEQFF
D gene: -; clone size: -; V gene: TRBV7-8; J gene: TRBJ2-5; CDR3 DNA: TGTGCCAGCAGCTCCGGGAGTACTGGTGGGGCCCAGTACTTC; CDR3 protein: CASSSGSTGGAQYF
D gene: TRBD1; clone size: -; V gene: TRBV5-1; J gene: TRBJ1-2; CDR3 DNA: TGCGCCAGCAGCTTGGCAGTCAGGGGGAATGGCTACACCTTC; CDR3 protein: CASSLAVRGNGYTF
D gene: -; clone size: -; V gene: TRBV30; J gene: TRBJ2-1; CDR3 DNA: TGTGCCTGGAGACGAGGACAGAACAATGAGCAGTTCTTC; CDR3 protein: CAWRRGQNNEQFF
D gene: -; clone size: -; V gene: TRBV5-4; J gene: TRBJ2-1; CDR3 DNA: TGTGCCAGCAGCTCCGACTTAAGCTCCTACAATGAGCAGTTCTTC; CDR3 protein: CASSSDLSSYNEQFF
D gene: -; clone size: -; V gene: TRBV2; J gene: TRBJ2-5; CDR3 DNA: TGTGCCAGCACCTTGGCGGGGACATCAGAGACCCAGTACTTC; CDR3 protein: CASTLAGTSETQYF
D gene: TRBD2; clone size: -; V gene: TRBV6-1; J gene: TRBJ2-1; CDR3 DNA: TGTGCCACCGTAAGGACTAGCGGGTGGTACAATGAGCAGTTCTTC; CDR3 protein: CATVRTSGWYNEQFF
D gene: -; clone size: few; V gene: TRBV28; J gene: TRBJ2-2; CDR3 DNA: TGTGCCAGCAATATGTCTCCGATGTCGGTCGGGGAGCTGTTTTTT; CDR3 protein: CASNMSPMSVGELFF
D gene: TRBD2; clone size: -; V gene: TRBV10-2; J gene: TRBJ2-3; CDR3 DNA: TGCGCCAGCAGCGGGACTAGCGGGGGCATTTTCGATACGCAGTATTTT; CDR3 protein: CASSGTSGGIFDTQYF
D gene: -; clone size: -; V gene: TRBV7-3; J gene: TRBJ2-3; CDR3 DNA: TGTGCCAGCAGCTTACGCCCGAGATTCACAGATACGCAGTATTTT; CDR3 protein: CASSLRPRFTDTQYF
D gene: TRBD1; clone size: -; V gene: TRBV5-1; J gene: TRBJ1-5; CDR3 DNA: TGCGCCAGCAGCGCCCAGGGGGCGAGCAATCAGCCCCAGCATTTT; CDR3 protein: CASSAQGASNQPQHF
D gene: TRBD2; clone size: once; V gene: TRBV4-1; J gene: TRBJ2-1; CDR3 DNA: TGCGCCACCTCAAAAGGGGGGACTAGCGGGACTGGTGAGCAGTTCTTC; CDR3 protein: CATSKGGTSGTGEQFF